This TCR beta chain was observed in a study of shared T cell receptors in the human thymus. Per germline, CDR1 WSHSY and CDR2 SAAADI. The CDR3 length is 15 residues. V lost 3 bases to trimming and J lost 6 bases; unmatched junction nucleotides: 9. Sequenced by immunoSEQ multiplex PCR; TCRdb stores in-frame clones only, minus some. The profile covers approximately 400,000 clones, with approximately 95% appearing a single time and about 0.02% taken by the ten largest. Sequencing was done on a sample of thymocytes. This TCR came from a human donor. The chain couples TRBV10-2 to TRBJ2-7; 9 positions agree with TRBD1. CDR3 region: CASSDAQGALSEQYF. The CDR3 nucleotides read TGCGCCAGCAGTGACGCACAGGGGGCGCTTTCCGAGCAGTACTTC.